This passage covers 27 T cell receptor beta chains from one sample sequenced in a study of cytomegalovirus exposure and HLA in healthy donors. The PCR ran on 60 Vbeta and 13 Jbeta primers. TCRdb keeps only in-frame clones here, not all; method: immunoSEQ multiplex PCR. The sample lists about 150,000 clones, 60% to 80% occurring once. Source material: PBMCs. These receptors were collected from a male donor in good health and CMV-seronegative.

The chain recombines TRBV28 with TRBJ1-1, with 7 bases aligning to TRBD1. CDR1 and CDR2 from the germline V gene are MDHEN and SYDVKM. After removal of 6 bases from V and 5 bases from J, the junction contained 12 bases not matched to a gene. CDR3 size: 15 residues. The CDR3: CASSTLGGAGTEAFF. The DNA for the CDR3 is TGTGCCAGCAGCACTTTAGGGGGCGCGGGAACTGAAGCTTTCTTT.

The V call is TRBV5-8, the J call TRBJ1-2; D is unclear. This CDR3 is built from 13 residues. Between the trimmed V and J ends, which lost 0 bases and 1 base, there was a span of 4 bases. The germline V gene has CDR1 SGHTS and CDR2 YDEGEE. The CDR3 DNA follows: TGTGCCAGCAGCTTGGACAGTAACTATGGCTACACCTTC. Translation gives CASSLDSNYGYTF.

This sequence joins TRBV7-3 and TRBJ1-1; TRBD1 is a possible D gene (5 bases). Germline loops: CDR1 SGHTA, CDR2 FQGTGA. With 2 bases removed from V and 0 bases from J, the gap between germline ends came to 13 bases. The CDR3 has 16 residues. The CDR3 protein is CASSLRRTTVNTEAFF. The CDR3 nucleotides are TGTGCCAGCAGCTTACGTCGGACAACAGTGAACACTGAAGCTTTCTTT.

The rearrangement uses TRBV19 and TRBJ2-7; a possible D gene is TRBD2 (5 bases). Germline CDR1 LNHDA, CDR2 SQIVND (reference sequence). V was shortened by 5 bases and J by 5 bases, with 19 bases between the two germline ends. The CDR3 consists of 15 residues. The CDR3 spells CASSPTTSGVNEQYF. In nucleotides, the CDR3 is TGTGCCAGTAGTCCAACCACATCCGGGGTTAACGAGCAGTACTTC. The whole variable domain, remainder taken from reference TRBV19 and TRBJ2-7, is DGGITQSPKYLFRKEGQNVTLSCEQNLNHDAMYWYRQDPGQGLRLIYYSQIVNDFQKGDIAEGYSVSREKKESFPLTVTSAQKNPTAFYLCASSPTTSGVNEQYFGPGTRLTVT.

The chain joins TRBV6-1 to TRBJ1-5, with TRBD1 matching 10 bases. From germline, CDR1 is MNHNS and CDR2 SASEGT. The CDR3 totals 16 residues. V lost 2 bases and J lost 5; bases outside the gene matches: 6. The CDR3 bases are TGTGCCAGCAGTGAATTGGGACAGGGGATTGATCAGCCCCAGCATTTT. It translates to CASSELGQGIDQPQHF.

The chain links TRBV27 to TRBJ2-5, with D unresolved. This CDR3 contains 12 residues. CDR1 is MNHEY and CDR2 is SMNVEV in the germline V gene (reference sequence). The germline V and J ends were trimmed by 6 bases and 7 bases, with 12 bases remaining between them. The CDR3 nucleotides read TGTGCCAGCAGCCTTCCCCCGGGGACCCAGTACTTC. Its translation: CASSLPPGTQYF.

The rearrangement joins TRBV6-5 to TRBJ1-4; TRBD1 matches 10 bases. V trimming: 6 bases; J trimming: 5 bases; junction bases outside the gene matches: 3. From germline, CDR1 is MNHEY and CDR2 SVGAGI. The CDR3 spans 14 residues. Here the CDR3 DNA reads TGTGCCAGCAGCCGGGGACAGGGGAATGAAAAACTGTTTTTT. This codes for CASSRGQGNEKLFF.

The rearrangement joins TRBV15 to TRBJ2-3; TRBD1 matches at 10 bases. There are 18 residues in the CDR3. With V trimmed by 3 bases and J by 1 base, 10 bases remained unmatched. CDR1 LNHNV and CDR2 YYDKDF come from the germline V gene (reference sequence). The CDR3 loop is CATSRTGQGDARTDTQYF. Here the CDR3 DNA reads TGTGCCACCAGCAGGACCGGACAGGGGGACGCCCGCACAGATACGCAGTATTTT.

In this sample, this clone turned up a few times. This chain connects TRBV5-1 to TRBJ1-5; TRBD1 agrees at 9 bases. CDR1 is SGHRS and CDR2 is YFSETQ in the germline V gene. The V and J ends lost 4 bases and 10 bases, in that order; junction bases with no gene match: 9. The CDR3 has 14 residues. CDR3 bases: TGCGCCAGCAGCCCGACAGGGGGACTTGCACCCCAGCATTTT. This gives the protein CASSPTGGLAPQHF.

The chain couples TRBV29-1 to TRBJ1-1; 7 bases agree with TRBD1. Germline V gene lookup returns CDR1 SQVTM and CDR2 ANQGSEA. V was pared by 4 bases and J by 1 base, with 3 bases of the junction left unmatched. This CDR3 spans 13 amino acids. DNA for the CDR3: TGCAGCGTTGCTCGGGACAGGAACACTGAAGCTTTCTTT. Translating gives CSVARDRNTEAFF. Supplemented by reference TRBV29-1 and TRBJ1-1, the full variable domain reads SAVISQKPSRDICQRGTSLTIQCQVDSQVTMMFWYRQQPGQSLTLIATANQGSEATYESGFVIDKFPISRPNLTFSTLTVSNMSPEDSSIYLCSVARDRNTEAFFGQGTRLTVV.

V and J are TRBV4-1 and TRBJ2-5, with 8 nucleotides matching TRBD1. This CDR3 has 16 amino acids. V shed 1 base and J 4 bases; nucleotides not matched to a gene: 8. Germline V gene lookup returns CDR1 MGHRA and CDR2 YSYEKL. For the CDR3, the DNA is TGCGCCAGCAGCCAAGGGACAGGGATAACGGGAGAGACCCAGTACTTC. Translation: CASSQGTGITGETQYF.

The rearrangement uses TRBV6-5 and TRBJ2-7; the match to TRBD2 covers 13 bases. The germline V gene has CDR1 MNHEY and CDR2 SVGAGI. This CDR3 has 14 residues. V was pared by 4 bases and J by 4 bases, with 1 base of the junction left unmatched. CDR3 amino acids: CASSWTSGSYEQYF. The DNA for the CDR3 is TGTGCCAGCAGTTGGACTAGCGGGAGTTACGAGCAGTACTTC.

The sample holds one count of this clone. This chain joins TRBV7-8 and TRBJ1-5; 9 bases line up with TRBD1. Unmatched junction bases numbered 15, after V lost 7 bases and J lost 2 bases. Germline CDR1 SGHVS, CDR2 FQNEAQ. There are 18 residues in the CDR3. This CDR3 reads CASTPAGQGLGGNQPQHF. In nucleotides, the CDR3 is TGTGCCAGCACCCCCGCGGGACAGGGTCTGGGGGGCAATCAGCCCCAGCATTTT.

This clone has only a few counts. The chain joins TRBV6-1 to TRBJ1-5, with D unresolved. CDR1 MNHNS and CDR2 SASEGT come from the germline V gene. V lost 4 bases and J 7 bases, leaving 14 bases between the germline ends. This CDR3 has 14 amino acids. In nucleotides, the CDR3 is TGTGCCAGCAGTGGGAGCGGGGTCGGGCAGCCCCAGCATTTT. Protein product: CASSGSGVGQPQHF.

The V and J genes are TRBV10-3 and TRBJ1-2; 8 nucleotides match TRBD1. This CDR3 is 14 amino acids long. The V gene's germline CDR1 is ENHRY and CDR2 SYGVKD. Trimming took 0 bases from V and 7 from J; bases not matched to a gene: 4. CDR3 nucleotides: TGTGCCATCAGTGAGTCGGGACAGGTGATTGGCTACACCTTC. Translated: CAISESGQVIGYTF.

The chain is built from TRBV5-4 and TRBJ1-6; a possible D gene is TRBD1 (5 bases). The CDR3 consists of 12 residues. Germline assignment: CDR1 SGHNT and CDR2 YYREEE (reference sequence). The V end lost 4 bases, the J end lost 8 bases, and 7 bases lay between the germline ends. For the CDR3, the DNA is TGTGCCAGCAGCCTAGGGGATTCACCCCTCCACTTT. This translates into CASSLGDSPLHF.

This chain joins TRBV11-2 and TRBJ2-5, with TRBD2 matching over 7 bases. V was pared by 1 base and J by 5 bases, with 7 bases of the junction left unmatched. This CDR3 has 15 residues. Germline loops: CDR1 SGHAT, CDR2 FQNNGV. CDR3 coding DNA: TGTGCCAGCAGCTTAGGTCGCGGGAGCTCGGAGACCCAGTACTTC. Protein product: CASSLGRGSSETQYF.

This chain connects TRBV4-2 to TRBJ2-7; 13 nucleotides align to TRBD2. The CDR3 contains 18 residues. V lost 0 bases, J lost 4 bases, and 9 bases stayed unmatched. Germline loops: CDR1 LGHNA, CDR2 YNFKEQ. The CDR3 bases are TGTGCCAGCAGCCAAGAAATCGGGACTAGCGGGACCACTTACGAGCAGTACTTC. Translated, it gives CASSQEIGTSGTTYEQYF.

This clone came up a few times. V usage is TRBV2 and J usage is TRBJ2-7; D ambiguous. The CDR3 has 14 residues. The germline V and J ends were trimmed by 3 bases and 3 bases, with 12 bases remaining between them. Germline lookup yields CDR1 SNHLY and CDR2 FYNNEI. The CDR3 nucleotides are TGTGCCAGCAGTGACAGCCAACAGTTCTACGAGCAGTACTTC. The encoded protein is CASSDSQQFYEQYF.

This clone showed up just a few times. The chain has TRBV9 and TRBJ1-2; possible D gene TRBD1, 5 bases. Between the trimmed V and J ends, which lost 3 bases and 8 bases, there was a span of 17 bases. Germline CDR1 is SGDLS and CDR2 is YYNGEE. There are 14 residues in the CDR3. The chain's CDR3 is CASSAGVGEPGYTF. The CDR3, as DNA: TGTGCCAGCAGCGCGGGAGTGGGGGAGCCCGGCTACACCTTC.

The rearrangement links TRBV6-6 to TRBJ2-1, with TRBD2 matching 8 bases. Germline CDR1 reads MNHNY; CDR2 reads SVGAGI (reference sequence). V shed 5 bases and J 10 bases; nucleotides not matched to a gene: 16. This CDR3 is 16 amino acids long. The DNA for the CDR3 is TGTGCCAGCAGTCCTAGTAGCGGGGCGGGGTACGACGAGCAGTTCTTC. The encoded protein is CASSPSSGAGYDEQFF.

The genes are TRBV29-1 and TRBJ2-7, with D perhaps matching TRBD2 (6 bases). The CDR3 extends over 14 amino acids. Germline CDR1 SQVTM, CDR2 ANQGSEA. Trimming stripped 2 bases from V and 2 bases from J, with 13 bases between. The CDR3 DNA reads as TGCAGCGTTGAATCCGGGAGTACGACCTACGAGCAGTACTTC. Its translation: CSVESGSTTYEQYF.

The chain couples TRBV27 to TRBJ1-1; TRBD1 matches at 9 bases. V lost 4 bases to trimming and J lost 6 bases; unmatched junction nucleotides: 9. The germline CDR1 and CDR2 sequences are MNHEY and SMNVEV (reference sequence). This CDR3 spans 15 amino acids. For the CDR3, the DNA is TGTGCCAGCAGTTCACGGGACAGGGTGGGGGCTGAAGCTTTCTTT. Amino acid sequence: CASSSRDRVGAEAFF.

Concerning this clone itself: At one end, the junction sequence differs from germline, possibly due to a read error. The chain employs TRBV7-9 and TRBJ1-2; TRBD1 aligns across 9 bases. This CDR3 contains 14 residues. Germline CDR1 is SEHNR and CDR2 is FQNEAQ (reference sequence). The CDR3: CASSLGRTGDGYTF. The CDR3 DNA is TGTGCCAGCAGTTTAGGTCGGACAGGGGATGGCTACACCTTC. The entire variable domain, with the rest obtained from reference TRBV7-9 and TRBJ1-2, is as follows: DTGVSQNPRHKITKRGQNVTFRCDPISEHNRLYWYRQTLGQGPEFLTYFQNEAQLEKSRLLSDRFSAERPKGSFSTLEIQRTEQGDSAMYLCASSLGRTGDGYTFGSGTRLTVV.

To note about this clone: The junction does not match germline at one end; this may be a read error. V is TRBV7-9 and J is TRBJ1-2, with TRBD1 as a possible D gene (5 bases). The CDR3 has 14 residues. Germline lookup yields CDR1 SEHNR and CDR2 FQNEAQ (reference sequence). The CDR3 reads CSSSLVAQGNGYTF. CDR3 bases: TGTTCCAGCAGCTTAGTGGCTCAGGGAAATGGCTACACCTTC.

Concerning this clone: An end of the junction does not agree with germline; a read error may underlie this. The chain has TRBV7-9 and TRBJ2-2; D ambiguous. Germline V lookup: CDR1 SEHNR, CDR2 FQNEAQ (reference sequence). This CDR3 contains 16 residues. CDR3 amino acids: CSSSPPPVTNTGELFF. In DNA form, the CDR3 reads TGTTCCAGCAGCCCCCCCCCAGTAACGAACACCGGGGAGCTGTTTTTT. Variable domain in full (rest from reference TRBV7-9 and TRBJ2-2): DTGVSQNPRHKITKRGQNVTFRCDPISEHNRLYWYRQTLGQGPEFLTYFQNEAQLEKSRLLSDRFSAERPKGSFSTLEIQRTEQGDSAMYLCSSSPPPVTNTGELFFGEGSRLTVL.

This clone was counted a few times. The genes are TRBV19 and TRBJ1-4; D is unresolved. The ends were cut back, 5 bases at V and 2 bases at J, with 12 bases in the middle. CDR1 is LNHDA and CDR2 is SQIVND in the germline V gene (reference sequence). The CDR3 is made up of 15 amino acids. The CDR3, as DNA: TGTGCCAGTAGTCCCCCCAGAGGGACTAATGAAAAACTGTTTTTT. Amino acids: CASSPPRGTNEKLFF.